This T cell receptor beta chain is drawn from a study of T cell responses to AZD1222 COVID-19 vaccine. Findings of the study overall: Two AZD1222 administrations were followed by greater Spike-specific TCR breadth and depth.

Repertoires were generated with immunoSEQ multiplex PCR, while TCRdb's copy carries only in-frame clones and drops some. This sample has 84,000 or so clones, with over 70% found just once. This clone occurred once. Its antigen is not known. The source was peripheral blood, collected on day 0 of AZD1222 vaccination. This receptor was taken from an adult in good health.

The CDR3 reads CATRQGSANTEAFF. CDR3 DNA: TGTGCCACTAGACAGGGCTCCGCGAACACTGAAGCTTTCTTT. The chain combines TRBV19 with TRBJ1-1; 7 bases map to TRBD1. The germline V gene encodes CDR1 LNHDA and CDR2 SQIVND (reference sequence). The CDR3 contains 14 residues. V gave up 10 bases and J gave up 1 base; unmatched junction bases: 9.